These T cell receptor beta chains were read from a single sample in a study of cytomegalovirus exposure and HLA in healthy donors. Using immunoSEQ multiplex PCR, the repertoire was profiled, and TCRdb retains in-frame clones only, with some absent. This table has 70,000 to 95,000 clones, approximately 60% appearing once. The sequenced sample was PBMCs. Every receptor here comes from a woman aged 25-40 years in good health and CMV-seropositive. CDR3s include the opening cysteine and the closing phenylalanine or tryptophan. D genes are given only for firm matches.

V gene: TRBV4-1; D gene: TRBD1; J gene: TRBJ1-2; CDR3 protein: CASSRRDRGGGYTF
V gene: TRBV10-1; D gene: -; J gene: TRBJ2-3; CDR3 protein: CASSERRGTDTQYF
V gene: TRBV7-9; D gene: TRBD1; J gene: TRBJ2-3; CDR3 protein: CASSPGGDTQYF
V gene: TRBV7-2; D gene: TRBD1; J gene: TRBJ2-7; CDR3 protein: CASSYNTGQRFYEQYF
V gene: TRBV9; D gene: -; J gene: TRBJ1-2; CDR3 protein: CASSLDTGGYTF
V gene: TRBV29-1; D gene: TRBD1; J gene: TRBJ1-1; CDR3 protein: CSVEGGTGSNTEAFF
V gene: TRBV27; D gene: TRBD1; J gene: TRBJ2-6; CDR3 protein: CASSPSTGWGGANVLTF
V gene: TRBV6-6; D gene: -; J gene: TRBJ2-2; CDR3 protein: CASSFRANTGELFF
V gene: TRBV4-1; D gene: -; J gene: TRBJ1-3; CDR3 protein: CASSRERESGNTIYF
V gene: TRBV6-5; D gene: TRBD2; J gene: TRBJ2-4; CDR3 protein: CASKSASGMNIQYF
V gene: TRBV18; D gene: TRBD2; J gene: TRBJ2-3; CDR3 protein: CASSPQTGGLTDTQYF
V gene: TRBV18; D gene: TRBD1; J gene: TRBJ1-1; CDR3 protein: CASSPAGGTGTEAFF
V gene: TRBV7-9; D gene: TRBD1; J gene: TRBJ1-2; CDR3 protein: CASSAPGQGPNGYTF
V gene: TRBV5-1; D gene: TRBD1; J gene: TRBJ1-2; CDR3 protein: CASSSGQGANYGYPF
V gene: TRBV2; D gene: TRBD2; J gene: TRBJ2-7; CDR3 protein: CASIPVVSGGASSWYF
V gene: TRBV6-1; D gene: -; J gene: TRBJ1-5; CDR3 protein: CASSERELQPQHF
V gene: TRBV28; D gene: -; J gene: TRBJ1-4; CDR3 protein: CASTGGRATNEKLFF
V gene: TRBV9; D gene: TRBD1; J gene: TRBJ2-1; CDR3 protein: CASSGDSGYNNEQFF